This TCR beta chain was identified during a study of blood T cell repertoires in COVID-19. V was trimmed by 5 bases and J by 9 bases, leaving 14 bases between them. The CDR3 is 13 amino acids. CDR1 LNHDA and CDR2 SQIVND come from the germline V gene (reference sequence). Profiled with immunoSEQ multiplex PCR; TCRdb holds only in-frame clones, not every one. The sample records around 75,000 clones, roughly 86% being singletons. The specimen sequenced was peripheral blood. The source of this sequence is a man aged 65 to 79 with active COVID-19. This sequence joins TRBV19 and TRBJ2-4; possible D gene TRBD1, 6 bases. The CDR3 bases are TGTGCCAGTAGTGGGGGCAGGGTGACCATTCAGTACTTC. Translated: CASSGGRVTIQYF.